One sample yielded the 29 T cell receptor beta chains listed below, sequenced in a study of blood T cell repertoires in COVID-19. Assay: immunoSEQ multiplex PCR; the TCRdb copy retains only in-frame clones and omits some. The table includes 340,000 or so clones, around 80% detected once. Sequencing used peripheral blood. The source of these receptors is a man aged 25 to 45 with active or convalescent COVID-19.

The CDR3 region is CATSREAQGGYTF. In nucleotides, the CDR3 is TGTGCCACCAGCAGAGAAGCACAGGGTGGCTACACCTTC. J is TRBJ1-2 and V is TRBV15, with TRBD1 as a possible D gene (6 bases). The CDR3 sequence is 13 residues long. CDR1 and CDR2 from the germline V gene are LNHNV and YYDKDF (reference sequence). Trimming removed 0 bases from V and 7 bases from J, with 9 bases in between.

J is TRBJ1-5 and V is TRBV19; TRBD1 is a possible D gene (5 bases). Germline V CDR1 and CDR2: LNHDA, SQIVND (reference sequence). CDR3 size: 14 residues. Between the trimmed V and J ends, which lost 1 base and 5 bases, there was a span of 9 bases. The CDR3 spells CASSIAGPDQPQHF. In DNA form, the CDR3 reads TGTGCCAGTAGTATAGCAGGGCCGGATCAGCCCCAGCATTTT.

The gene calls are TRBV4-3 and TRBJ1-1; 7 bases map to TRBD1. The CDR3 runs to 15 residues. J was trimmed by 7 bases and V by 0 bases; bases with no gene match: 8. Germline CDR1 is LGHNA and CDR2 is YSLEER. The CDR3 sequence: CASSQDDQPGGEAFF. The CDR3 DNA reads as TGCGCCAGCAGCCAAGATGATCAGCCAGGGGGTGAAGCTTTCTTT.

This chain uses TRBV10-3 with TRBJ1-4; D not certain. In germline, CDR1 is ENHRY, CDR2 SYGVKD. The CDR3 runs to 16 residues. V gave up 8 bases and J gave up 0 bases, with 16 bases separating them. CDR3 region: CAIARGSQATNEKLFF. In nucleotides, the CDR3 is TGTGCCATCGCCCGAGGGAGCCAGGCAACTAATGAAAAACTGTTTTTT.

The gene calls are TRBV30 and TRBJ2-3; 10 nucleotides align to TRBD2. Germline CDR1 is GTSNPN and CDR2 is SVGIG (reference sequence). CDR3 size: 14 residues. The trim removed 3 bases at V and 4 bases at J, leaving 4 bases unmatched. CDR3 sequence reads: CAWRLAGAPDTQYF. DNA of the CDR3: TGTGCCTGGAGGCTAGCGGGAGCACCAGATACGCAGTATTTT. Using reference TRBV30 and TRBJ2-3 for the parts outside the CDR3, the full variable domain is SQTIHQWPATLVQPVGSPLSLECTVEGTSNPNLYWYRQAAGRGLQLLFYSVGIGQISSEVPQNLSASRPQDRQFILSSKKLLLSDSGFYLCAWRLAGAPDTQYFGPGTRLTVL.

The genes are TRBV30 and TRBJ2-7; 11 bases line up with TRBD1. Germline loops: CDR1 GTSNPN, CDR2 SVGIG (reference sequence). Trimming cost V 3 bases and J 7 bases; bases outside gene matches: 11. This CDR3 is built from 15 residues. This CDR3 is CAWRRRRTGGGEQYF. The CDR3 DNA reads TGTGCCTGGAGACGGCGAAGGACAGGGGGCGGGGAGCAGTACTTC.

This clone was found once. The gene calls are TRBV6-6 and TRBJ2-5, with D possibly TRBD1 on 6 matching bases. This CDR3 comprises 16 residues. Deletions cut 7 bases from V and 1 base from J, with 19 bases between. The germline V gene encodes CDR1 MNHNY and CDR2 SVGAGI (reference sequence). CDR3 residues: CASTSWPGQPQETQYF. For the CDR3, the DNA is TGTGCCAGCACCAGCTGGCCCGGACAGCCCCAAGAGACCCAGTACTTC.

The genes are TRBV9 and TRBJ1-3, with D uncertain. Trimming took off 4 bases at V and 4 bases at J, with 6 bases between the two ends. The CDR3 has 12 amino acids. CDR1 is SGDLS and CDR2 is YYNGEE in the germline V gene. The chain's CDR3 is CASSPRGNTIYF. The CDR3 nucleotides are TGTGCCAGCAGCCCGAGAGGAAACACCATATATTTT.

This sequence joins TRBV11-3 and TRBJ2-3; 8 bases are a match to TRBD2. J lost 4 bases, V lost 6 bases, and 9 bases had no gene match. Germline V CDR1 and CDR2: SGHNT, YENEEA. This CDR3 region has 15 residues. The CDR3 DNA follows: TGTGCCAGCAGGGCCGGGGGGGCCCTCCCAGATACGCAGTATTTT. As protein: CASRAGGALPDTQYF.

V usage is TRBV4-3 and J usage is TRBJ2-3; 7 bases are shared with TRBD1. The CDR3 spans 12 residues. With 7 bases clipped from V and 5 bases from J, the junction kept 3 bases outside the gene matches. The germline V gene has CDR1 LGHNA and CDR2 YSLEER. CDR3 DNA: TGCGCCAGCAAGGGGGCGGGAGATACGCAGTATTTT. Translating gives CASKGAGDTQYF.

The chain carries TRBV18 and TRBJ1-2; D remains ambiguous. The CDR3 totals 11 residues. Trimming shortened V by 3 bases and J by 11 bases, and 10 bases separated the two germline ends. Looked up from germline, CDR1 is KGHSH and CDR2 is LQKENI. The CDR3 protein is CASSPSDGYTF. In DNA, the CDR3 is TGTGCCAGCTCACCCTCAGACGGGTACACCTTC.

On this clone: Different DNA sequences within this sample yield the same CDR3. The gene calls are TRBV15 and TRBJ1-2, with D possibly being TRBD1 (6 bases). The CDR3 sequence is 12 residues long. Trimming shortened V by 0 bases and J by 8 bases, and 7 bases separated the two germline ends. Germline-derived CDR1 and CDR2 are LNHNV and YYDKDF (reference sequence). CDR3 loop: CATSRDRGGYTF. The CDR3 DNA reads TGTGCCACCAGCAGAGACAGGGGCGGCTACACCTTC.

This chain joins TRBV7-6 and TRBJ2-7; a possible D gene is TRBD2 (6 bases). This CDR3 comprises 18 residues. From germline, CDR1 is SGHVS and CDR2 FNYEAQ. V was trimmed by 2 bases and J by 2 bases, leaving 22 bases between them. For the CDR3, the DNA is TGTGCCAGCAGCTTAAGTATGGGGTCGGCGGAGCGGGCCTACGAGCAGTACTTC. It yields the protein CASSLSMGSAERAYEQYF. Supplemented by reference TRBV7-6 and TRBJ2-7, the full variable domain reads GAGVSQSPRYKVTKRGQDVALRCDPISGHVSLYWYRQALGQGPEFLTYFNYEAQQDKSGLPNDRFSAERPEGSISTLTIQRTEQRDSAMYRCASSLSMGSAERAYEQYFGPGTRLTVT.

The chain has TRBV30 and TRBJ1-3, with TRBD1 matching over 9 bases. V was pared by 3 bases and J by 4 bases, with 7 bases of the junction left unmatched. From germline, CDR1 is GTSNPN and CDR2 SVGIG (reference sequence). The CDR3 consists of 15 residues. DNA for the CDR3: TGTGCCTGGAGGCTACAGGGGGCAGAGGGAAACACCATATATTTT. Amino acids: CAWRLQGAEGNTIYF.

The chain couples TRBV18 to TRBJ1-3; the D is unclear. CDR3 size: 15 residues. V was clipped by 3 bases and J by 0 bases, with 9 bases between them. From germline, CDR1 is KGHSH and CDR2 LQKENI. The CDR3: CASSPIVSSGNTIYF. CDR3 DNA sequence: TGTGCCAGCTCACCCATAGTTAGCTCTGGAAACACCATATATTTT.

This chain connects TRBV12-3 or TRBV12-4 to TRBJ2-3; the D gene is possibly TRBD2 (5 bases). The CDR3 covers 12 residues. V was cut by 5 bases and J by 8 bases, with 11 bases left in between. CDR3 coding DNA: TGTGCCAGCAGTCCTAGCTTAGGTACGCAGTATTTT. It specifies CASSPSLGTQYF.

CDR3 sequence: CASSPIDRGWDGYTF. DNA for the CDR3: TGTGCCAGCAGCCCTATAGACAGGGGTTGGGATGGCTACACCTTC. This rearrangement joins TRBV5-6 to TRBJ1-2; 8 nucleotides line up with TRBD1. From germline, CDR1 is SGHDT and CDR2 YYEEEE. CDR3 length equals 15 residues. The V gene end was trimmed by 4 bases and the J gene end by 6 bases; junction bases not matched to a gene: 11.

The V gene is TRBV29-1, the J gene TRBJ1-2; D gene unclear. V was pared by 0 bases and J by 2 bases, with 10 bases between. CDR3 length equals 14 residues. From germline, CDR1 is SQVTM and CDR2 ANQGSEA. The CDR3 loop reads CSVEDEAANYGYTF. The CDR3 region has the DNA TGCAGCGTTGAAGATGAGGCAGCCAACTATGGCTACACCTTC.

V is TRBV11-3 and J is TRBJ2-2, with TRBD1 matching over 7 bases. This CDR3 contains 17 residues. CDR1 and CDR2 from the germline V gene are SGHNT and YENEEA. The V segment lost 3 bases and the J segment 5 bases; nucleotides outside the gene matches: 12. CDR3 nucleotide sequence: TGTGCCAGCAGCTTCCGACAGGGCCCTCCTGGAACCGGGGAGCTGTTTTTT. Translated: CASSFRQGPPGTGELFF.

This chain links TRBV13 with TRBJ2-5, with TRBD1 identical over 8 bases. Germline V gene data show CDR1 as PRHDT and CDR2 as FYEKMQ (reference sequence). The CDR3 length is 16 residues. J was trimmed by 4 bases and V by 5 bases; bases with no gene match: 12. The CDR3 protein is CASSPKGQGSGETQYF. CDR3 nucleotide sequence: TGTGCCAGCAGCCCAAAAGGACAGGGTAGTGGAGAGACCCAGTACTTC.

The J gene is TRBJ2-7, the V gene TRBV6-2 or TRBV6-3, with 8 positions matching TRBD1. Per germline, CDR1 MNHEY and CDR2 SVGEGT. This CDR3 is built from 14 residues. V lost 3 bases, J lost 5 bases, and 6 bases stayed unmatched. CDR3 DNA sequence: TGTGCCAGCAGTTATCAGAGACAGGGGAACGAGCAGTACTTC. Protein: CASSYQRQGNEQYF.

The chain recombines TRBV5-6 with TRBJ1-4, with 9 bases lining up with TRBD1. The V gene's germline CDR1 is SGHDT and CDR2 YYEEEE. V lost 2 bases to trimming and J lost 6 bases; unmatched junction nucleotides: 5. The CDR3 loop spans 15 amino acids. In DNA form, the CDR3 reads TGTGCCAGCAGCTTCTTCCGGGACAGGGATGAAAAACTGTTTTTT. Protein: CASSFFRDRDEKLFF.

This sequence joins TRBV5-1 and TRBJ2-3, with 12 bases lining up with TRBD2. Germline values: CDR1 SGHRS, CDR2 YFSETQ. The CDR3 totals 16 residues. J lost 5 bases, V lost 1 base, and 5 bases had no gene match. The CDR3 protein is CASSLRTGLAGDTQYF. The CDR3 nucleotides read TGCGCCAGCAGCTTGCGTACGGGACTAGCGGGAGATACGCAGTATTTT.

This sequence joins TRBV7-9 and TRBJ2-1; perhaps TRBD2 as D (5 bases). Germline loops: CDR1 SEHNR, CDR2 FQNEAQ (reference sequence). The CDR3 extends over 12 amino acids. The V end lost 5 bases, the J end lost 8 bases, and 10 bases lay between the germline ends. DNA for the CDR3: TGTGCCAGCAGCCAGCTAGCCCATGAGCAGTTCTTC. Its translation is CASSQLAHEQFF. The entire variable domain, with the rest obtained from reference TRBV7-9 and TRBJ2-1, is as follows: DTGVSQNPRHKITKRGQNVTFRCDPISEHNRLYWYRQTLGQGPEFLTYFQNEAQLEKSRLLSDRFSAERPKGSFSTLEIQRTEQGDSAMYLCASSQLAHEQFFGPGTRLTVL.

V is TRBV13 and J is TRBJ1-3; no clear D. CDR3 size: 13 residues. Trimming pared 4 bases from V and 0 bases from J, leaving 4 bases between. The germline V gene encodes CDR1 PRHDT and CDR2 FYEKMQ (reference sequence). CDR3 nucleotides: TGTGCCAGCAGCTCTCTCTCTGGAAACACCATATATTTT. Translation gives CASSSLSGNTIYF.

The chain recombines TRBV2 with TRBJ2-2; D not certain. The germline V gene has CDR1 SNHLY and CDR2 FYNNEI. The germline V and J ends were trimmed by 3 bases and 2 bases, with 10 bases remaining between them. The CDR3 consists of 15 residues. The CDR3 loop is CASSEGQANTGELFF. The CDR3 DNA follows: TGTGCCAGCAGTGAGGGCCAGGCCAACACCGGGGAGCTGTTTTTT.

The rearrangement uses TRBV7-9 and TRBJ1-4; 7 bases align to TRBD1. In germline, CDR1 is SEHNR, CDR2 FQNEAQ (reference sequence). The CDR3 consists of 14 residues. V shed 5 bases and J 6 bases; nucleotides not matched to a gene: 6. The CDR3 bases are TGTGCCAGCAGCCAACGACAGGGAGATGAAAAACTGTTTTTT. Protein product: CASSQRQGDEKLFF.

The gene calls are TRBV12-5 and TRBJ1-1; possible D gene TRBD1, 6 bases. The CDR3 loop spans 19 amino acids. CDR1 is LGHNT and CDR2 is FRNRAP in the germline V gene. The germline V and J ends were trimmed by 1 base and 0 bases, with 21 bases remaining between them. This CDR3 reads CASGLDYSQGFSMNTEAFF. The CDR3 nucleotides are TGTGCTAGTGGTTTGGATTATTCACAGGGTTTTTCCATGAACACTGAAGCTTTCTTT.

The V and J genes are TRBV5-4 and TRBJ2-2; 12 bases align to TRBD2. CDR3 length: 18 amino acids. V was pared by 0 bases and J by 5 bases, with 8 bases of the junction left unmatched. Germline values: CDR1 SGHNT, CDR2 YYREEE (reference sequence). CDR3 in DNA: TGTGCCAGCAGCTTGGGACTAGCGGGGGCCCCGGGGACCGGGGAGCTGTTTTTT. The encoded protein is CASSLGLAGAPGTGELFF.